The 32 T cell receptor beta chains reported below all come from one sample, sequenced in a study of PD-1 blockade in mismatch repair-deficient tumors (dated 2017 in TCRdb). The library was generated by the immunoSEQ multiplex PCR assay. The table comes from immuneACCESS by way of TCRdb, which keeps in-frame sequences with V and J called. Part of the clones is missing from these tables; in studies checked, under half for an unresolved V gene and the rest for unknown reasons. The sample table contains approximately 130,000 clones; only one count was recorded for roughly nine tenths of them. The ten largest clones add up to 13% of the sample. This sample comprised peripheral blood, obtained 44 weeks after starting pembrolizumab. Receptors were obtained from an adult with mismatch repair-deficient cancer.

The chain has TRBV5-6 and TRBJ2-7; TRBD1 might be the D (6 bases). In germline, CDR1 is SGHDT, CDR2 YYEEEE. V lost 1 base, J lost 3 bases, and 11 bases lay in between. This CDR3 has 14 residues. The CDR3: CASSLSRGFYEQYF. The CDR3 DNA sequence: TGTGCCAGCAGCTTGTCCAGGGGCTTCTACGAGCAGTACTTC.

The chain's CDR3 is CASRRTGNSPLHF. As DNA, the CDR3 is TGTGCCAGCCGGAGGACAGGGAACTCACCCCTCCACTTT. The V and J genes are TRBV28 and TRBJ1-6; 8 nucleotides align to TRBD1. Trimming removed 8 bases from V and 10 bases from J; junction bases left unmatched: 7. From germline, CDR1 is MDHEN and CDR2 SYDVKM. The CDR3 covers 13 residues. Together with reference TRBV28 and TRBJ1-6, the CDR3 gives the full variable domain: DVKVTQSSRYLVKRTGEKVFLECVQDMDHENMFWYRQDPGLGLRLIYFSYDVKMKEKGDIPEGYSVSREKKERFSLILESASTNQTSMYLCASRRTGNSPLHFGNGTRLTVT.

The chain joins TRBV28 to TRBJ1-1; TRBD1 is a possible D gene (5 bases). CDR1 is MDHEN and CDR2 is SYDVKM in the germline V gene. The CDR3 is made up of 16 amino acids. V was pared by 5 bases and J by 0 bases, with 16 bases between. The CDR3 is CASSTQGAGMNTEAFF. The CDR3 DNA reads TGTGCCAGCAGTACCCAGGGAGCTGGGATGAACACTGAAGCTTTCTTT.

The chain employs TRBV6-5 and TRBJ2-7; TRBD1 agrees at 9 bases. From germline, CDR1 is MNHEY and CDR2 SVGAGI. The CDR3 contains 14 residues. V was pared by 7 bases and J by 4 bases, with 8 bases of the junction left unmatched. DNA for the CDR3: TGTGCCAGCACCTCCGGGACAGGGACTTACGAGCAGTACTTC. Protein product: CASTSGTGTYEQYF.

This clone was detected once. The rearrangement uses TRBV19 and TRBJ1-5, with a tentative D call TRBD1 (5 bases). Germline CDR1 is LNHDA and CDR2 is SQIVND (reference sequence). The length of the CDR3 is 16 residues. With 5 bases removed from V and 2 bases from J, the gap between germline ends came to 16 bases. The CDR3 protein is CASSPRGTGGNQPQHF. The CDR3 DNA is TGTGCCAGTAGTCCCCGGGGGACTGGAGGCAATCAGCCCCAGCATTTT.

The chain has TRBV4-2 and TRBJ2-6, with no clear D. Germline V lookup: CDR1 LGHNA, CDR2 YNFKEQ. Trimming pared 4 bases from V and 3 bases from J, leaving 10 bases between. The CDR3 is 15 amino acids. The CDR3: CASSPKVGGANVLTF. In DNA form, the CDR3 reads TGTGCCAGCAGCCCCAAGGTCGGTGGGGCCAACGTCCTGACTTTC.

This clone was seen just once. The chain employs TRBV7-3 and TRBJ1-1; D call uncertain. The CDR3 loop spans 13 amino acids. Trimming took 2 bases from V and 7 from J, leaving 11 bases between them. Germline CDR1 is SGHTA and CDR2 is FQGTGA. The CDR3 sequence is CASSLDWRSEAFF. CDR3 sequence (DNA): TGTGCCAGCAGCTTAGATTGGCGTAGTGAAGCTTTCTTT. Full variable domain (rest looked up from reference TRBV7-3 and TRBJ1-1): GAGVSQTPSNKVTEKGKYVELRCDPISGHTALYWYRQSLGQGPEFLIYFQGTGAADDSGLPNDRFFAVRPEGSVSTLKIQRTERGDSAVYLCASSLDWRSEAFFGQGTRLTVV.

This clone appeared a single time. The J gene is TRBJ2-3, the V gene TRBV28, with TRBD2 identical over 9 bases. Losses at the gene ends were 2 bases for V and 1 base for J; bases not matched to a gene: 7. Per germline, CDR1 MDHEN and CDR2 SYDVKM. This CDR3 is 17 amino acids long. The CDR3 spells CASSLRVAGVRTDTQYF. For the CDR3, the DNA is TGTGCCAGCAGTTTACGAGTAGCGGGAGTGCGCACAGATACGCAGTATTTT. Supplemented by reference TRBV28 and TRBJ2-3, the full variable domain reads DVKVTQSSRYLVKRTGEKVFLECVQDMDHENMFWYRQDPGLGLRLIYFSYDVKMKEKGDIPEGYSVSREKKERFSLILESASTNQTSMYLCASSLRVAGVRTDTQYFGPGTRLTVL.

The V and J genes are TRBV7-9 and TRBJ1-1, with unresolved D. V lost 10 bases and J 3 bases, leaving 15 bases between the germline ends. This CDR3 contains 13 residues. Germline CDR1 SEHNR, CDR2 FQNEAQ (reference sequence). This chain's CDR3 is CAIPLPGDTEAFF. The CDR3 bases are TGTGCCATACCATTACCCGGGGACACTGAAGCTTTCTTT.

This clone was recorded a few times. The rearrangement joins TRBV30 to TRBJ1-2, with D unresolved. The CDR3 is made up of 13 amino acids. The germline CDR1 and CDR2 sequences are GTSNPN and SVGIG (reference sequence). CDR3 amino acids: CAARTPRAYGYTF. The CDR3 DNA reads TGTGCTGCCAGGACGCCTCGGGCCTATGGCTACACCTTC.

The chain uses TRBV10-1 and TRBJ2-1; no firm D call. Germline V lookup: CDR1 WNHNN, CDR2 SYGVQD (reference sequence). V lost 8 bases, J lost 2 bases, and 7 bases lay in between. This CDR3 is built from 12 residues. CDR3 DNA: TGCGCCAGCTCTCGGACCTACAATGAGCAGTTCTTC. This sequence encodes CASSRTYNEQFF.

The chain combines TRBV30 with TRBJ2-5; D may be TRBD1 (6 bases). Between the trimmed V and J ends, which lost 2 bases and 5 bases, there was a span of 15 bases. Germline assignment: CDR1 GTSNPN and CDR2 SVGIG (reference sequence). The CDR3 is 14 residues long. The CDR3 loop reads CAWSNTGLGETQYF. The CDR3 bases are TGTGCCTGGAGTAACACAGGGTTGGGGGAGACCCAGTACTTC.

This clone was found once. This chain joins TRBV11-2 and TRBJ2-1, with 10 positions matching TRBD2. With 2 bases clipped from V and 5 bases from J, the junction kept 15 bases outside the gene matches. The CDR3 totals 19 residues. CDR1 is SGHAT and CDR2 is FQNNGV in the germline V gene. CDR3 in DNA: TGTGCCAGCAGCTTACTCGGGAGGACTAGCGGAGTCCTTGACAATGAGCAGTTCTTC. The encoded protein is CASSLLGRTSGVLDNEQFF.

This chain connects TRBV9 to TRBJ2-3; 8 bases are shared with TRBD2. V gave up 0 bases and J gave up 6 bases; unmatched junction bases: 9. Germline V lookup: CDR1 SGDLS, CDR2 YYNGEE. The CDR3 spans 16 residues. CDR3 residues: CASSVAPTSGGDTQYF. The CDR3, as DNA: TGTGCCAGCAGCGTAGCCCCAACTAGCGGAGGGGATACGCAGTATTTT.

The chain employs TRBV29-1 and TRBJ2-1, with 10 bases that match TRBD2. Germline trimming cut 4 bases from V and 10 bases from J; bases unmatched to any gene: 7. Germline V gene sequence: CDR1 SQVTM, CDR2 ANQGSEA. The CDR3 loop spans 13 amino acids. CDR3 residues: CSVVLAGVREQFF. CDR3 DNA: TGCAGCGTTGTCCTAGCGGGAGTCAGGGAGCAGTTCTTC.

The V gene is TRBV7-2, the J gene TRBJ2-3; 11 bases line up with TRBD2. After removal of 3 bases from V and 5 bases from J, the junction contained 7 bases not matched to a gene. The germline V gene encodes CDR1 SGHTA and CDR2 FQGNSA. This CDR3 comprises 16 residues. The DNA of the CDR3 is TGTGCCAGCAGCTTCTTACTAGCGGGAGCCATAGATACGCAGTATTTT. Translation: CASSFLLAGAIDTQYF. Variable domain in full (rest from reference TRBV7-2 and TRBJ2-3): GAGVSQSPSNKVTEKGKDVELRCDPISGHTALYWYRQSLGQGLEFLIYFQGNSAPDKSGLPSDRFSAERTGGSVSTLTIQRTQQEDSAVYLCASSFLLAGAIDTQYFGPGTRLTVL.

For the CDR3, the DNA is TGCGCCAGCAGAAAACGGGAGGTCTACGAGCAGTACTTC. Its protein is CASRKREVYEQYF. The chain recombines TRBV10-2 with TRBJ2-7; TRBD2 matches 7 bases. Looked up from germline, CDR1 is WSHSY and CDR2 is SAAADI. This CDR3 region has 13 residues. V shed 6 bases and J 3 bases; nucleotides not matched to a gene: 5.

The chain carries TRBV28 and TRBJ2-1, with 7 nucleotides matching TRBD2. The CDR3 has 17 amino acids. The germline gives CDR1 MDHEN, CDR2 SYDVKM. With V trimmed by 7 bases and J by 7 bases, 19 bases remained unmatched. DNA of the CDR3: TGTGCCAGCACAAACCCATCGGGGCGGGAGAGGCGAAATGAGCAGTTCTTC. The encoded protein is CASTNPSGRERRNEQFF.

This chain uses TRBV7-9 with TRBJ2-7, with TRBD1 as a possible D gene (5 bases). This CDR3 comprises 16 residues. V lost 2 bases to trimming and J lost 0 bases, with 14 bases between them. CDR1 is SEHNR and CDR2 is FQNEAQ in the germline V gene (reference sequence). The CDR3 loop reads CASSLSLLGASYEQYF. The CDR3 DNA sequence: TGTGCCAGCAGCTTAAGTCTTTTAGGGGCCTCCTACGAGCAGTACTTC.

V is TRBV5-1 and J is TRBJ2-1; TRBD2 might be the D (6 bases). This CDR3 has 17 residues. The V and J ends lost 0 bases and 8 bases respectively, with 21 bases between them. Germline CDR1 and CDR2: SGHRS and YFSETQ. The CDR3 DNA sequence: TGCGCCAGCAGCTTGGACCCAGAGACTAGACCCGTGGATGAGCAGTTCTTC. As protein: CASSLDPETRPVDEQFF. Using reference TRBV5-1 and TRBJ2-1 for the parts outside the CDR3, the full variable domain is KAGVTQTPRYLIKTRGQQVTLSCSPISGHRSVSWYQQTPGQGLQFLFEYFSETQRNKGNFPGRFSGRQFSNSRSEMNVSTLELGDSALYLCASSLDPETRPVDEQFFGPGTRLTVL.

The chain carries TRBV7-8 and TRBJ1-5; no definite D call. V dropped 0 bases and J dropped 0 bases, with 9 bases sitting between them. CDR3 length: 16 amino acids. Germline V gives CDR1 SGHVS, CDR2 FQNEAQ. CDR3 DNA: TGTGCCAGCAGCTTAGCAGGGTTCCCTAGCAATCAGCCCCAGCATTTT. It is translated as CASSLAGFPSNQPQHF. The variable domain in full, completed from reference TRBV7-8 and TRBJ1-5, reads GAGVSQSPRYKVAKRGQDVALRCDPISGHVSLFWYQQALGQGPEFLTYFQNEAQLDKSGLPSDRFFAERPEGSVSTLKIQRTQQEDSAVYLCASSLAGFPSNQPQHFGDGTRLSIL.

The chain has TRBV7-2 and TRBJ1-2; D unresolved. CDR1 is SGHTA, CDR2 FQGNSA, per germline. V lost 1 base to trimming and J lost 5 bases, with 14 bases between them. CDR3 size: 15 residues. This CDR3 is CASSLVAGGTYGYTF. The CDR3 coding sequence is TGTGCCAGCAGCTTAGTTGCAGGCGGTACTTATGGCTACACCTTC.

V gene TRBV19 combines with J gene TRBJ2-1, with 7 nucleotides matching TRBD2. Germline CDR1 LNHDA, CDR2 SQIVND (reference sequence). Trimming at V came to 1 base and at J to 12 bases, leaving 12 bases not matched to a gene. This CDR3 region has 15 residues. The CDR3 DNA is TGTGCCAGTAGTATAGGGGACTATGTAGCGTCAAGGCAGTTCTTC. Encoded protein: CASSIGDYVASRQFF.

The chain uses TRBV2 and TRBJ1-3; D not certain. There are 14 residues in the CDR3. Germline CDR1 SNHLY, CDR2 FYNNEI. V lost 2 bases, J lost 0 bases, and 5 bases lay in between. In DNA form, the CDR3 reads TGTGCCAGCAGTGAATTTGACTCTGGAAACACCATATATTTT. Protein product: CASSEFDSGNTIYF.

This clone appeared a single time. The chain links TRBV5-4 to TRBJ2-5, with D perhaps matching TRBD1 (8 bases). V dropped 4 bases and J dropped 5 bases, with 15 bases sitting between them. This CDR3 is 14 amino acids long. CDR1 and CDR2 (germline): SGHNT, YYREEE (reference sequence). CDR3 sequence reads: CASSPTGGVETQYF. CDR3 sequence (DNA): TGTGCCAGCAGCCCCACAGGGGGGGTCGAGACCCAGTACTTC.

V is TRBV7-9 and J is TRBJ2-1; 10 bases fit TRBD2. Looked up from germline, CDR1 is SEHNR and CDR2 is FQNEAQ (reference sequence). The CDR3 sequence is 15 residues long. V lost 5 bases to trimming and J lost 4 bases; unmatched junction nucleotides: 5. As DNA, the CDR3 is TGTGCCAGCAGCGATGGGACTAGCGTGTACAATGAGCAGTTCTTC. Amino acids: CASSDGTSVYNEQFF.

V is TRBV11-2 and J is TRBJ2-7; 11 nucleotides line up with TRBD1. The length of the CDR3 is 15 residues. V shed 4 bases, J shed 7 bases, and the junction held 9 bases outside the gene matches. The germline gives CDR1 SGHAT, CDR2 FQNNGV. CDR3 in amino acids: CASSSGTGGFKEQYF. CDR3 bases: TGTGCCAGCAGCTCCGGGACAGGGGGTTTTAAAGAGCAGTACTTC. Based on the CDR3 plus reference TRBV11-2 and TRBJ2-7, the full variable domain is EAGVAQSPRYKIIEKRQSVAFWCNPISGHATLYWYQQILGQGPKLLIQFQNNGVVDDSQLPKDRFSAERLKGVDSTLKIQPAKLEDSAVYLCASSSGTGGFKEQYFGPGTRLTVT.

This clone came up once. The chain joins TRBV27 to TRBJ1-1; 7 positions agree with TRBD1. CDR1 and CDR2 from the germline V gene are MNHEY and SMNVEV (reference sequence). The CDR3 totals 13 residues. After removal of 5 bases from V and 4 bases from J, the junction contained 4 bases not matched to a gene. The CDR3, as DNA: TGTGCCAGCAGTCCCCGGGACAGCACTGAAGCTTTCTTT. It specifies CASSPRDSTEAFF.

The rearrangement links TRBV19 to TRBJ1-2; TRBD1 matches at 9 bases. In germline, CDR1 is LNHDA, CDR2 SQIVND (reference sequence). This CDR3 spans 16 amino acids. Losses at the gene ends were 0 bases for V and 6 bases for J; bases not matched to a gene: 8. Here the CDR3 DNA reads TGTGCCAGTAGTATAGATCGGGGACAGGGAGGGGATGGCTACACCTTC. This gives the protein CASSIDRGQGGDGYTF. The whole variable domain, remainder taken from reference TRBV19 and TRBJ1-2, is DGGITQSPKYLFRKEGQNVTLSCEQNLNHDAMYWYRQDPGQGLRLIYYSQIVNDFQKGDIAEGYSVSREKKESFPLTVTSAQKNPTAFYLCASSIDRGQGGDGYTFGSGTRLTVV.

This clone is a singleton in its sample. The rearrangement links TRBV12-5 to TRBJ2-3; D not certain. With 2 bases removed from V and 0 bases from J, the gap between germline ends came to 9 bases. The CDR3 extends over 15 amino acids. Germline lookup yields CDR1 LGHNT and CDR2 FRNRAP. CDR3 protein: CASGLSQSSTDTQYF. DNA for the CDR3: TGTGCTAGTGGTTTGAGCCAGTCGAGCACAGATACGCAGTATTTT.

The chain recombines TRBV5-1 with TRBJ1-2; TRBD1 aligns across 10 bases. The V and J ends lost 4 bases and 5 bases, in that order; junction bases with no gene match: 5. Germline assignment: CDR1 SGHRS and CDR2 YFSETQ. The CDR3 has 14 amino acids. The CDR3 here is CASSQRTGGYGYTF. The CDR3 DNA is TGCGCCAGCAGCCAAAGGACAGGGGGTTATGGCTACACCTTC.

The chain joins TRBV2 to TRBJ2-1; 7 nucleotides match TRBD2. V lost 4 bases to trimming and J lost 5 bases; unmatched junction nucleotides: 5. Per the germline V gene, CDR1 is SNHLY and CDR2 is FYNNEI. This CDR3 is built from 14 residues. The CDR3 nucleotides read TGTGCCAGCAGTGGTAGCGGGTTAAACAATGAGCAGTTCTTC. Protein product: CASSGSGLNNEQFF.